Reported below is one TCR beta chain. Only in-frame clones appear in the TCRdb table, and some are missing; sequencing was by immunoSEQ multiplex PCR. This sample yields approximately 150,000 clones, of which approximately 94% are seen a single time; less than 15% belongs to the top ten. This entry is derived from a study of control samples from healthy donors and cancer patients. V shed 5 bases and J shed 11 bases, with 18 bases lying between them. In germline, CDR1 is MDHEN, CDR2 SYDVKM. The length of the CDR3 is 13 residues. The chain combines TRBV28 with TRBJ1-2, with D perhaps TRBD1 (5 bases). The source is a man aged 55 to 70 with colorectal cancer. Sequencing used PBMCs. CDR3 protein: CASSPGTAGDYTF. Written as DNA, the CDR3 is TGTGCCAGCAGTCCCGGGACGGCCGGTGATTACACCTTC.